A single sample is the source of the 3 T cell receptor beta chains below, sequenced in a study of T cells in localized non-small cell lung cancer. The table came from immunoSEQ multiplex PCR; TCRdb's copy has only in-frame clones and leaves some out. This sample has around 50,000 clones, with roughly 90% found just once. This specimen consisted of peripheral blood, obtained before any cancer treatment. The receptor set was obtained from a male donor older than 55 with stage III squamous cell lung carcinoma.

This clone was detected only a few times. V and J are TRBV6-1 and TRBJ1-2; D call uncertain. There are 14 residues in the CDR3. Germline CDR1 reads MNHNS; CDR2 reads SASEGT. V lost 6 bases and J lost 0, with 11 bases in between. As DNA, the CDR3 is TGTGCCAGCAGGACCCCGGGGTCTAACTATGGCTACACCTTC. Its translation: CASRTPGSNYGYTF.

V gene TRBV30 combines with J gene TRBJ2-3, with D perhaps matching TRBD1 or TRBD2 (5 bases each). The CDR3 has 14 residues. Trimming cost V 1 base and J 0 bases, with 8 bases left between them. Germline V CDR1 and CDR2: GTSNPN, SVGIG (reference sequence). The CDR3 sequence: CAWSGDASTDTQYF. The CDR3 nucleotides are TGTGCCTGGAGTGGGGACGCTAGCACAGATACGCAGTATTTT.

The genes are TRBV28 and TRBJ2-7; D is undetermined. V was cut by 3 bases and J by 7 bases, with 10 bases left in between. The CDR3 contains 12 residues. Per germline, CDR1 MDHEN and CDR2 SYDVKM. CDR3 bases: TGTGCCAGCAGTTTTACCCCCCGGGAGCAGTACTTC. This codes for CASSFTPREQYF.